The T cell receptor (beta chain) under discussion was sequenced for a study of control samples from healthy donors and cancer patients. Trimming cost V 3 bases and J 7 bases, with 10 bases left between them. The CDR3 runs 13 residues. Germline CDR1 is KGHSH and CDR2 is LQKENI. Here immunoSEQ multiplex PCR was the method, and the copy in TCRdb shows in-frame clones only, minus some. The data contain about 130,000 clones, approximately 94% of them singletons. The sequence was obtained from a man between 25 and 39 years old in good health. This chain joins TRBV18 and TRBJ2-1, with TRBD1 as a possible D gene (6 bases). What was sequenced was blood. The CDR3 coding sequence is TGTGCCAGCTCACCTGGGGGCCTGAATGAGCAGTTCTTC. Amino acids: CASSPGGLNEQFF.